Presented here are 11 T cell receptor beta chains from one specimen sequenced in a study of cytomegalovirus exposure and HLA in healthy donors. Primers included in the PCR were 60 Vbeta and 13 Jbeta primers. Libraries were prepared by immunoSEQ multiplex PCR; TCRdb keeps only in-frame clonotypes and omits some of them. The sample contains 100,000 to 150,000 clones, roughly 80% of which appear only once. Sequencing input: PBMCs. Every receptor here comes from a man younger than 30 in good health and CMV-seropositive.

This chain uses TRBV7-2 with TRBJ2-1; 7 nucleotides agree with TRBD1. The CDR3 length is 18 residues. Germline CDR1 SGHTA, CDR2 FQGNSA. V shed 2 bases and J 6 bases; nucleotides not matched to a gene: 16. The CDR3 is CASSLLAGNRGRGNEQFF. The DNA of the CDR3 is TGTGCCAGCAGCTTATTGGCCGGGAACAGGGGACGTGGCAATGAGCAGTTCTTC.

The chain is built from TRBV30 and TRBJ1-6, with D possibly TRBD1 on 6 matching bases. Germline assignment: CDR1 GTSNPN and CDR2 SVGIG (reference sequence). There are 14 residues in the CDR3. Trimming removed 2 bases at V and 13 bases at J, with 18 bases between. Here the CDR3 reads CAWSLGAADQPLHF. In DNA form, the CDR3 reads TGTGCCTGGAGTCTGGGGGCGGCGGATCAGCCCCTCCACTTT.

This rearrangement joins TRBV9 to TRBJ2-3; 7 bases line up with TRBD2. The germline CDR1 and CDR2 sequences are SGDLS and YYNGEE. Trimming removed 0 bases from V and 5 bases from J; junction bases left unmatched: 9. The CDR3 runs to 16 residues. CDR3 bases: TGTGCCAGCAGCGTAGACGTGGGAGGGAGCGTAGATACGCAGTATTTT. Translating it yields CASSVDVGGSVDTQYF.

V is TRBV9 and J is TRBJ2-5; 8 nucleotides align to TRBD1. V gave up 0 bases and J gave up 5 bases; unmatched junction bases: 6. The CDR3 loop spans 15 amino acids. Germline CDR1 SGDLS, CDR2 YYNGEE. In nucleotides, the CDR3 is TGTGCCAGCAGCGTAGACAGGGGGTTTTGGGAGACCCAGTACTTC. This codes for CASSVDRGFWETQYF.

This clone was detected only a few times. This rearrangement joins TRBV19 to TRBJ2-1; 10 nucleotides align to TRBD2. This CDR3 contains 15 residues. V was pared by 3 bases and J by 5 bases, with 4 bases of the junction left unmatched. The germline V gene has CDR1 LNHDA and CDR2 SQIVND (reference sequence). The CDR3 nucleotides are TGTGCCAGTAGTATTGTGGGACTAGCGCACAATGAGCAGTTCTTC. This codes for CASSIVGLAHNEQFF.

A single count supports this clone. The same CDR3 arises from other DNA sequences in this sample as well. The chain recombines TRBV5-4 with TRBJ2-7, with TRBD1 matching over 8 bases. With V trimmed by 0 bases and J by 4 bases, 0 bases remained unmatched. Per the germline V gene, CDR1 is SGHNT and CDR2 is YYREEE (reference sequence). This CDR3 contains 13 residues. The CDR3 sequence is CASSLDRGYEQYF. CDR3 DNA sequence: TGTGCCAGCAGCTTGGACAGGGGGTACGAGCAGTACTTC. Supplemented by reference TRBV5-4 and TRBJ2-7, the full variable domain reads ETGVTQSPTHLIKTRGQQVTLRCSSQSGHNTVSWYQQALGQGPQFIFQYYREEENGRGNFPPRFSGLQFPNYSSELNVNALELDDSALYLCASSLDRGYEQYFGPGTRLTVT.

As DNA, the CDR3 is TGCGCCAGCAGCTTGGGGTCGACAGGGAACACTGAAGCTTTCTTT. Its protein is CASSLGSTGNTEAFF. The chain couples TRBV5-1 to TRBJ1-1, with D perhaps TRBD1 (6 bases). The CDR3 spans 15 residues. Trimming pared 0 bases from V and 1 base from J, leaving 10 bases between. Germline V gene data show CDR1 as SGHRS and CDR2 as YFSETQ.

The V gene is TRBV5-1, the J gene TRBJ1-1; a possible D gene is TRBD1 (6 bases). Germline V gene data show CDR1 as SGHRS and CDR2 as YFSETQ. V shed 4 bases and J shed 0 bases, with 25 bases lying between them. The CDR3 totals 19 residues. The CDR3 nucleotides are TGCGCCAGCAGCCCGAACGTGGGACAAAGGAACAAAATGAACACTGAAGCTTTCTTT. Translation: CASSPNVGQRNKMNTEAFF.

The chain has TRBV13 and TRBJ2-1; 9 nucleotides match TRBD1. This CDR3 spans 16 amino acids. J lost 8 bases, V lost 5 bases, and 13 bases had no gene match. The germline V gene encodes CDR1 PRHDT and CDR2 FYEKMQ (reference sequence). CDR3 loop: CASSPLQGALGYEQFF. The CDR3 nucleotides are TGTGCCAGCAGCCCTTTACAGGGGGCTTTGGGCTATGAGCAGTTCTTC. Variable domain in full (rest from reference TRBV13 and TRBJ2-1): AAGVIQSPRHLIKEKRETATLKCYPIPRHDTVYWYQQGPGQDPQFLISFYEKMQSDKGSIPDRFSAQQFSDYHSELNMSSLELGDSALYFCASSPLQGALGYEQFFGPGTRLTVL.

The rearrangement links TRBV19 to TRBJ1-1; D may be TRBD1 (5 bases). The V gene lost 4 bases and the J gene lost 4 bases, with 19 bases spanning the gap. The germline CDR1 and CDR2 sequences are LNHDA and SQIVND (reference sequence). The CDR3 spans 16 residues. The CDR3 sequence is CASSKVTQGSITEAFF. The CDR3 region has the DNA TGTGCCAGTAGTAAGGTGACTCAGGGAAGTATCACTGAAGCTTTCTTT.

V usage is TRBV7-9 and J usage is TRBJ2-7; 10 bases are a match to TRBD1. This CDR3 has 14 residues. Germline values: CDR1 SEHNR, CDR2 FQNEAQ (reference sequence). J gave up 3 bases and V 5 bases, and 4 bases lay outside the gene matches. The CDR3 DNA reads as TGTGCCAGCAGCCACGGGACAGGGGACTACGAGCAGTACTTC. Residues: CASSHGTGDYEQYF.